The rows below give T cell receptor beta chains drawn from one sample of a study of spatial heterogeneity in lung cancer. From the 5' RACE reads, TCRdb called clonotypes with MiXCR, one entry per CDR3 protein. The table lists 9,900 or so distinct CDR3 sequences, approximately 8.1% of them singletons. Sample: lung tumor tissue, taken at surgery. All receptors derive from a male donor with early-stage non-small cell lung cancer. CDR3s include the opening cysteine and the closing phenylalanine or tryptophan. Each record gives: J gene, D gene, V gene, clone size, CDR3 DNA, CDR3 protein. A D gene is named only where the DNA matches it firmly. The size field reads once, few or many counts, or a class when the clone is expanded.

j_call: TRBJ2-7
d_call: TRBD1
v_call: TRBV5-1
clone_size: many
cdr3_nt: TGCGCCAGCAGCCGCATCCCGGACAGGGAGACCGAGCAGTACTTC
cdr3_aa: CASSRIPDRETEQYF

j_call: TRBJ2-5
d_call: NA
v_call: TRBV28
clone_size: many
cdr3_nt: TGTGCCAGCAGTCGGCGGGAGACCCAGTACTTC
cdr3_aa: CASSRRETQYF

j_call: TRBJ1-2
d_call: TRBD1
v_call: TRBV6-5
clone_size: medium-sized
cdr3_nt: TGTGCCAGCAGAACTGGGACAGTCGGTACCCTTAACTATGGCTACACCTTC
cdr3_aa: CASRTGTVGTLNYGYTF

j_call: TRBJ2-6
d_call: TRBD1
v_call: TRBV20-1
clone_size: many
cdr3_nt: TGCAGTGCTAGACGAGGTCGACAGGGGGCCCCTGGGGCCAACGTCCTGACTTTC
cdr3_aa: CSARRGRQGAPGANVLTF

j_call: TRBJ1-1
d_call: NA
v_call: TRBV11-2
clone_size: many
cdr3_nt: TGTGCCAGTAAAAATCCGGGAGAAAACCCTGAAGCTTTCTTT
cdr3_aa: CASKNPGENPEAFF

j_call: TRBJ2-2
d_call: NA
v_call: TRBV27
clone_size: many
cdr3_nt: TGTGCCAGCAGTTTTTCCGACACCGGGGAGCTGTTTTTT
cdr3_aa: CASSFSDTGELFF

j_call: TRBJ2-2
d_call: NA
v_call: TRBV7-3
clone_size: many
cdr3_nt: TGTGCCAGCAGCTCAAACACCGGGGAGCTGTTTTTT
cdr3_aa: CASSSNTGELFF

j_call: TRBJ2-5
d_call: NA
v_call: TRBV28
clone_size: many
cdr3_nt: TGTGCCAGCAGTTATAGCCCGGGAGTTATAGAGACCCAGTACTTC
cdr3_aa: CASSYSPGVIETQYF

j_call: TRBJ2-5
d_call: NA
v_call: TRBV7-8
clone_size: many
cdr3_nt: TGTGCCAGCAGCAAAGGTTCCGGGCTTATAAAAGAGACCCAGTACTTC
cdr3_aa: CASSKGSGLIKETQYF

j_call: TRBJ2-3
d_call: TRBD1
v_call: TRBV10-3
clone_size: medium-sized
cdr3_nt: TGTGCCATCAGCGCCGGACAGGGGGTCACTAGCACAGATACGCAGTATTTT
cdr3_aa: CAISAGQGVTSTDTQYF